A selection of T cell receptor beta chains follows, all from one sample in a study of long-term antiretroviral therapy in people with HIV. Sequenced by immunoSEQ multiplex PCR; TCRdb stores in-frame clones only, minus some. This sample has tens of thousands of clones, with more than 80% found just once. Sequenced material: unsorted PBMCs, taken about 5.5 years after starting antiretroviral therapy. Receptors were obtained from a woman aged 40 to 49 with HIV. Each CDR3 is given with its conserved first and last residue. A D gene is named only where the DNA matches it firmly. Some rows have no size entry. The others give once, few or many, or a class for an expanded clone.

D	size	V	J	CDR3	DNA
TRBD2	once	TRBV11-3	TRBJ2-3	CASSRLAGATDTQYF	TGTGCCAGCAGCCGTCTAGCGGGAGCCACAGATACGCAGTATTTT
NA	NA	TRBV4-2	TRBJ1-1	CASSQGVTEAFF	TGTGCCAGCAGCCAAGGAGTTACTGAAGCTTTCTTT
NA	once	TRBV30	TRBJ1-3	CAWSRDSSGNTIYF	TGTGCCTGGAGTCGAGACAGCTCTGGAAACACCATATATTTT
NA	NA	TRBV5-1	TRBJ1-2	CASSPLGADTYGYTF	TGCGCCAGCAGCCCCTTGGGGGCAGACACCTATGGCTACACCTTC
NA	NA	TRBV7-8	TRBJ1-3	CASSSHQGNTIYF	TGTGCCAGCAGCTCTCATCAGGGAAACACCATATATTTT
NA	NA	TRBV27	TRBJ2-3	CVAGSWAPSTDTQYF	TGCGTGGCCGGGAGCTGGGCCCCTAGCACAGATACGCAGTATTTT
NA	NA	TRBV7-2	TRBJ2-7	CASSLAGPYEQYF	TGTGCCAGCAGCTTGGCGGGACCCTACGAGCAGTACTTC
NA	NA	TRBV13	TRBJ2-7	CASSKRGLVYEQYF	TGTGCCAGCAGCAAGAGGGGCCTTGTCTACGAGCAGTACTTC
NA	NA	TRBV5-1	TRBJ2-3	CASSTRDFPQYTDTQYF	TGCGCCAGCAGCACCCGGGACTTCCCACAATATACAGATACGCAGTATTTT
NA	few	TRBV6-5	TRBJ1-5	CASRSGANQPQHF	TGTGCCAGCAGATCAGGGGCCAATCAGCCCCAGCATTTT
NA	NA	TRBV6-1	TRBJ2-7	CASSRGGVGSYEQYF	TGTGCCAGCAGTCGCGGAGGGGTAGGATCCTACGAGCAGTACTTC
NA	NA	TRBV15	TRBJ2-4	CATSRDARDIQYF	TGTGCCACCAGCAGAGATGCGAGGGACATTCAGTACTTC
NA	NA	TRBV27	TRBJ1-5	CASTPTGLRTFDSNQPQHF	TGTGCCAGCACCCCTACCGGCCTCAGGACGTTCGATAGCAATCAGCCCCAGCATTTT
NA	NA	TRBV5-1	TRBJ1-2	CASSLQGDYGYTF	TGCGCCAGCAGCTTGCAGGGTGACTATGGCTACACCTTC
NA	NA	TRBV4-1	TRBJ1-4	CASSQDSGLNNRLFF	TGCGCCAGCAGCCAAGATAGCGGACTAAATAACCGACTGTTTTTT
NA	NA	TRBV2	TRBJ1-1	CASIFAQTNTEAFF	TGTGCCAGCATTTTCGCCCAAACAAACACTGAAGCTTTCTTT
NA	NA	TRBV18	TRBJ1-1	CASSPTTEAFF	TGTGCCAGCTCACCCACCACTGAAGCTTTCTTT
TRBD2	NA	TRBV19	TRBJ2-5	CASSTSGVETQYF	TGTGCCAGCAGTACTAGCGGGGTAGAGACCCAGTACTTC
NA	NA	TRBV25-1	TRBJ2-5	CASSEDRSAAQYF	TGTGCCAGCAGTGAAGACAGGAGTGCGGCCCAGTACTTC
NA	once	TRBV6-1	TRBJ2-1	CASSERGSSYNEQFF	TGTGCCAGCAGTGAGCGGGGCAGCTCCTACAATGAGCAGTTCTTC
NA	NA	TRBV6-5	TRBJ1-4	CASSSYPIWEKLFF	TGTGCCAGCAGTTCTTATCCGATCTGGGAAAAACTGTTTTTT
NA	NA	TRBV30	TRBJ1-5	CAWKFGGGNQPQHF	TGTGCCTGGAAATTTGGGGGGGGAAATCAGCCCCAGCATTTT
NA	NA	TRBV27	TRBJ2-1	CASSSRGGEQFF	TGTGCCAGCAGTTCCAGGGGTGGGGAGCAGTTCTTC
NA	NA	TRBV5-1	TRBJ2-2	CASSLESNTGELFF	TGCGCCAGCAGCTTGGAATCAAACACCGGGGAGCTGTTTTTT
NA	NA	TRBV7-2	TRBJ2-5	CASSPDGETQYF	TGTGCCAGCAGCCCAGACGGAGAGACCCAGTACTTC
NA	NA	TRBV7-9	TRBJ2-7	CASSLGPYPYYEQYF	TGTGCCAGCAGCTTAGGGCCATATCCTTACTACGAGCAGTACTTC
NA	NA	TRBV11-3	TRBJ2-3	CASSLFPGSDTQYF	TGTGCCAGCAGCTTATTCCCAGGCTCAGATACGCAGTATTTT
TRBD1	NA	TRBV2	TRBJ1-4	CASNNRDRDEKLFF	TGTGCCAGCAATAACCGGGACAGAGATGAAAAACTGTTTTTT
TRBD1	NA	TRBV5-1	TRBJ1-2	CASSLGQGATGYGYTF	TGCGCCAGCAGCCTGGGGCAGGGGGCCACAGGTTATGGCTACACCTTC
TRBD2	NA	TRBV19	TRBJ2-3	CASNQRGDTQYF	TGTGCCAGTAATCAGCGGGGCGATACGCAGTATTTT
NA	NA	TRBV5-4	TRBJ2-7	CASSLGDTAVQQYF	TGTGCCAGCAGCCTGGGGGACACTGCTGTGCAGCAGTACTTC
NA	NA	TRBV25-1	TRBJ1-1	CASSMAQGMNTEAFF	TGTGCCAGCAGTATGGCGCAGGGTATGAACACTGAAGCTTTCTTT
NA	NA	TRBV6-5	TRBJ2-7	CASSSPSGPWPYEQYF	TGTGCCAGCAGTTCCCCCTCCGGACCTTGGCCCTACGAGCAGTACTTC
NA	once	TRBV11-3	TRBJ1-1	CASSPGTANTEAFF	TGTGCCAGCAGCCCAGGGACGGCGAACACTGAAGCTTTCTTT
TRBD1	NA	TRBV5-4	TRBJ1-2	CASSMSGQGVGYGYTF	TGTGCCAGCAGCATGTCGGGACAGGGGGTAGGGTATGGCTACACCTTC
NA	NA	TRBV7-2	TRBJ1-2	CASSLVEVMGHGYTF	TGTGCCAGCAGCTTAGTCGAAGTCATGGGGCATGGCTACACCTTC